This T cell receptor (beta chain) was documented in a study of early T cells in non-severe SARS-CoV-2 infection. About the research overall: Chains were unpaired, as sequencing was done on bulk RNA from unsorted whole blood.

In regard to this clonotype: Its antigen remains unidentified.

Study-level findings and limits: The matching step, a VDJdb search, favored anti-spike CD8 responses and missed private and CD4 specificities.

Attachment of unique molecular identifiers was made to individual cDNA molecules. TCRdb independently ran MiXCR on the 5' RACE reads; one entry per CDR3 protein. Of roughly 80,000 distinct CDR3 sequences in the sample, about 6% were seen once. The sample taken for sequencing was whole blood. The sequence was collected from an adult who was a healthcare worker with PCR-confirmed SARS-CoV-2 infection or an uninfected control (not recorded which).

The CDR3 region is CASSFGGGGYTF. DNA for the CDR3: TGTGCCAGCAGTTTCGGAGGAGGAGGCTACACCTTC. V is TRBV12-3 or TRBV12-4 and J is TRBJ1-2; D not certain. The ends were cut back, 3 bases at V and 8 bases at J, with 10 bases in the middle. The CDR3 length is 12 residues.